The 20 T cell receptor beta chains below all came from one sample that was sequenced in a study of pediatric ulcerative colitis. Using immunoSEQ multiplex PCR, the repertoire was profiled, and TCRdb retains in-frame clones only, with some absent. The sample records approximately 9,000 clones, 88% being singletons. The source material was blood. Every receptor here comes from a girl aged 10 to 17 with moderate ulcerative colitis.

This clone has just one count. The rearrangement joins TRBV27 to TRBJ1-5; no clear D gene. The germline gives CDR1 MNHEY, CDR2 SMNVEV (reference sequence). The V end lost 0 bases, the J end lost 7 bases, and 7 bases lay between the germline ends. The length of the CDR3 is 13 residues. The CDR3 nucleotides are TGTGCCAGCAGTTTATCGACCAAGCAGCCCCAGCATTTT. This codes for CASSLSTKQPQHF.

The genes are TRBV6-1 and TRBJ1-5, with a possible D match to TRBD1 (5 bases). The CDR3 is 14 residues long. CDR1 is MNHNS and CDR2 is SASEGT in the germline V gene. V shed 7 bases and J shed 6 bases, with 16 bases lying between them. The CDR3, as DNA: TGTGCCAGCACCTCCGGGACGGTGGGTCAGCCCCAGCATTTT. Its translation: CASTSGTVGQPQHF.

The chain couples TRBV4-1 to TRBJ1-2; tentative D call: TRBD1 (5 bases). CDR1 is MGHRA and CDR2 is YSYEKL in the germline V gene. The CDR3 spans 16 residues. Trimming removed 5 bases at V and 1 base at J, with 17 bases between. The chain's CDR3 is CASSIGTESYNYGYTF. The CDR3 coding sequence is TGCGCCAGCAGCATAGGGACGGAGAGTTATAACTATGGCTACACCTTC.

This clone was seen more than once but under ten times. The rearrangement joins TRBV19 to TRBJ2-7; D is undetermined. CDR1 LNHDA and CDR2 SQIVND come from the germline V gene (reference sequence). V dropped 3 bases and J dropped 7 bases, with 13 bases sitting between them. The CDR3 consists of 13 residues. The CDR3 DNA reads TGTGCCAGTAGTATGAACGGGCTTGGAGAGCAGTACTTC. Translated: CASSMNGLGEQYF.

The sample holds one count of this clone. The CDR3 DNA follows: TGTGCCAGCAGCCACCCCACCCGGGAGCCAGAGTTCACAGATACGCAGTATTTT. This encodes CASSHPTREPEFTDTQYF. The chain recombines TRBV11-2 with TRBJ2-3; maybe TRBD2 (6 bases). The CDR3 extends over 18 amino acids. Germline V gives CDR1 SGHAT, CDR2 FQNNGV. Trimming took off 5 bases at V and 2 bases at J, with 23 bases between the two ends.

Only a few counts were recorded for this clone. The CDR3 DNA is TGCAGCGTGGCGCCCAGAGTTGGTCAGCCCCAGCATTTT. This gives the protein CSVAPRVGQPQHF. The chain combines TRBV29-1 with TRBJ1-5, with D unclear. The CDR3 runs to 13 residues. CDR1 is SQVTM, CDR2 ANQGSEA, per germline. Trimming left V 6 bases short and J 6 bases short, with 15 bases between.

On this clone itself: The junction departs from the called germline gene at one end, perhaps through a read error. The genes are TRBV30 and TRBJ2-3, with D perhaps TRBD2 (6 bases). Germline CDR1 is GTSNPN and CDR2 is SVGIG (reference sequence). This CDR3 has 15 residues. In DNA form, the CDR3 reads TGTGCCTGGAGTCCCGGGACTCGCAGCAGAGATACGCAGTATTTT. Its translation: CAWSPGTRSRDTQYF.

The chain recombines TRBV27 with TRBJ2-3; 7 nucleotides agree with TRBD2. The CDR3 extends over 17 amino acids. Germline lookup yields CDR1 MNHEY and CDR2 SMNVEV (reference sequence). The V segment lost 0 bases and the J segment 2 bases; nucleotides outside the gene matches: 8. CDR3 region: CASSLSALAAVTDTQYF. CDR3 in DNA: TGTGCCAGCAGTTTATCCGCTCTAGCGGCTGTCACAGATACGCAGTATTTT.

The chain couples TRBV18 to TRBJ2-3; 8 bases match TRBD2. Germline-derived CDR1 and CDR2 are KGHSH and LQKENI. CDR3 size: 16 residues. V was pared by 3 bases and J by 4 bases, with 9 bases of the junction left unmatched. Here the CDR3 DNA reads TGTGCCAGCTCACCTTATGGATCGGGGGGGTCAGATACGCAGTATTTT. This codes for CASSPYGSGGSDTQYF.

V and J are TRBV7-2 and TRBJ1-3; the D is unclear. This CDR3 contains 14 residues. Germline values: CDR1 SGHTA, CDR2 FQGNSA. V shed 6 bases and J shed 4 bases, with 13 bases lying between them. CDR3 in DNA: TGTGCCAGCAGGTCCCGGACGGGAGGAAACACCATATATTTT. Its protein product is CASRSRTGGNTIYF.

The chain has TRBV5-5 and TRBJ2-7, with 8 bases lining up with TRBD1. V dropped 5 bases and J dropped 3; count of bases not matched to a gene: 13. CDR3 length: 16 amino acids. CDR1 SGHKS and CDR2 YYEKEE come from the germline V gene (reference sequence). The DNA of the CDR3 is TGTGCCAGCAGAATAGATGGACAGGGAAGGGTCTACGAGCAGTACTTC. This codes for CASRIDGQGRVYEQYF.

This chain joins TRBV6-1 and TRBJ2-1; 9 nucleotides line up with TRBD2. V shed 6 bases, J shed 5 bases, and the junction held 8 bases outside the gene matches. CDR3 length: 15 amino acids. Germline lookup yields CDR1 MNHNS and CDR2 SASEGT. The CDR3 nucleotides read TGTGCCAGCAGGGTTTCTAGCGGGGCCCACAATGAGCAGTTCTTC. It translates to CASRVSSGAHNEQFF.

This rearrangement joins TRBV5-4 to TRBJ2-7; TRBD1 agrees at 8 bases. CDR3 length equals 14 residues. Trimming took 2 bases from V and 3 from J; bases not matched to a gene: 4. Looked up from germline, CDR1 is SGHNT and CDR2 is YYREEE (reference sequence). The DNA of the CDR3 is TGTGCCAGCAGCTTACCAGGGGGCGTCTACGAGCAGTACTTC. Translating it yields CASSLPGGVYEQYF.

The genes are TRBV4-1 and TRBJ2-5; 10 bases are shared with TRBD1. This CDR3 region has 16 residues. The germline gives CDR1 MGHRA, CDR2 YSYEKL. The ends lost 0 bases at V and 4 bases at J; junction bases unmatched: 5. CDR3 in amino acids: CASSQDDRGRRETQYF. DNA for the CDR3: TGCGCCAGCAGCCAAGATGACAGGGGGCGAAGAGAGACCCAGTACTTC.

The V gene is TRBV4-2, the J gene TRBJ1-2; tentative D call: TRBD1 (6 bases). Looked up from germline, CDR1 is LGHNA and CDR2 is YNFKEQ. V dropped 3 bases and J dropped 3 bases, with 17 bases sitting between them. This CDR3 comprises 16 residues. CDR3: CASSQARGGGHYGYTF. The CDR3 nucleotides read TGTGCCAGCAGCCAGGCTCGGGGAGGGGGGCACTATGGCTACACCTTC.

The chain uses TRBV4-1 and TRBJ1-2; TRBD1 matches at 9 bases. The junction had 6 bases not matched to a gene; V was cut back by 1 base and J by 6 bases. Germline V gene sequence: CDR1 MGHRA, CDR2 YSYEKL. CDR3 length equals 15 residues. The CDR3 region is CASSQGPGQGDGYTF. CDR3 nucleotide sequence: TGCGCCAGCAGCCAAGGTCCGGGACAGGGAGATGGCTACACCTTC.

The gene calls are TRBV6-7 and TRBJ1-2; D is uncertain. Being an ORF, TRBV6-7 has a function that is uncertain. Trimming shortened V by 2 bases and J by 4 bases, and 2 bases separated the two germline ends. The CDR3 is made up of 11 amino acids. CDR3 nucleotides: TGTGCCAGCAGTTACGGCTATGGCTACACCTTC. Protein sequence: CASSYGYGYTF.

This clone showed up just a few times. The rearrangement joins TRBV7-9 to TRBJ1-6; tentative D call: TRBD1 (5 bases). The CDR3 contains 13 residues. The V gene lost 4 bases and the J gene lost 9 bases, with 10 bases spanning the gap. CDR1 is SEHNR and CDR2 is FQNEAQ in the germline V gene (reference sequence). The CDR3 nucleotides are TGTGCCAGCAGCTCGTGGGACCTTTCACCCCTCCACTTT. Translation gives CASSSWDLSPLHF.

The CDR3 DNA is TGTGCCAGCAGATACGGGAACGAGCAGTACTTC. This sequence encodes CASRYGNEQYF. This chain connects TRBV19 to TRBJ2-7; weak D call: TRBD2 (5 bases). V was trimmed by 9 bases and J by 5 bases, leaving 11 bases between them. The V gene's germline CDR1 is LNHDA and CDR2 SQIVND (reference sequence). The CDR3 has 11 amino acids.

The V gene is TRBV7-9, the J gene TRBJ2-3; 14 bases align to TRBD2. Trimming cost V 5 bases and J 6 bases; bases outside gene matches: 7. Germline CDR1 is SEHNR and CDR2 is FQNEAQ (reference sequence). This CDR3 spans 16 amino acids. This chain's CDR3 is CASSAGLAGALDTQYF. CDR3 sequence (DNA): TGTGCCAGCAGCGCGGGACTAGCGGGGGCGTTGGATACGCAGTATTTT.